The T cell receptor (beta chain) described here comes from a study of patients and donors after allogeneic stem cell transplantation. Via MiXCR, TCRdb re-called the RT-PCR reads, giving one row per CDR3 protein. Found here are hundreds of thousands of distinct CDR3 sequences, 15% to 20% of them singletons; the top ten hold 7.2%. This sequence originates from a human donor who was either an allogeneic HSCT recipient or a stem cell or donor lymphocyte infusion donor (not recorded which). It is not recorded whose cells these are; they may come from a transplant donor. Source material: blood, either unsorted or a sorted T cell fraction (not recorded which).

This CDR3 is CASSHTTNYGYTF. The CDR3 DNA reads as TGTGCCAGCAGTCACACGACCAACTATGGCTACACCTTC. The V gene is TRBV12-3 or TRBV12-4, the J gene TRBJ1-2; D not resolved. V was clipped by 5 bases and J by 2 bases, with 9 bases between them. This CDR3 region has 13 residues.